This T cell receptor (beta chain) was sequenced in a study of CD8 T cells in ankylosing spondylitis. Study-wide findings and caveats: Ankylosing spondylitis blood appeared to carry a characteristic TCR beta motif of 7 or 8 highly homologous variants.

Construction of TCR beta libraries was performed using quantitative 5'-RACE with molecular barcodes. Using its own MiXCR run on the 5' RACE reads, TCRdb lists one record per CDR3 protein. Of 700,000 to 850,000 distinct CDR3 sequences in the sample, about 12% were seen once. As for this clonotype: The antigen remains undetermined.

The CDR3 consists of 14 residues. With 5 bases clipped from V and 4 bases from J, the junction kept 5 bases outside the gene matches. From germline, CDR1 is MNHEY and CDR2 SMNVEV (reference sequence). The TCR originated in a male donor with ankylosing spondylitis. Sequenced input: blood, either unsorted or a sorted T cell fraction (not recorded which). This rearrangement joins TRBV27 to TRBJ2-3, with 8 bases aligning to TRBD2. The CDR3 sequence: CASSRKRESDTQYF. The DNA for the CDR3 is TGTGCCAGCAGTCGCAAGCGGGAGTCAGATACGCAGTATTTT.